This is a list of T cell receptor beta chains from one sample in a study of CD8 T cells in Susac syndrome. TCRdb reprocessed the immunoSEQ multiplex PCR reads via MiXCR and lists one record per CDR3 protein. Of about 200,000 distinct CDR3 sequences in the sample, roughly 95% are singletons; the top ten hold roughly 0.1%. Sequencing used CD4+ T cells from PBMCs. The receptors were gathered from a human donor in good health. Each CDR3 is given with its conserved first and last residue. Fields, in order: clone size, V gene, D gene, J gene, CDR3 protein, CDR3 DNA. A D gene is named only where the DNA matches it firmly. Expanded clones are given a class, and other clones once, few, many or no size at all.

once	TRBV29-1	-	TRBJ1-5	CSVGGRNNQPQHF	TGCAGCGTTGGGGGGAGAAACAATCAGCCCCAGCATTTT
-	TRBV29-1	TRBD2	TRBJ2-2	CSVMGLAGGPVTGELFF	TGCAGCGTTATGGGACTAGCGGGGGGGCCTGTCACCGGGGAGCTGTTTTTT
-	TRBV5-6	-	TRBJ2-1	CASSLGENEQFF	TGTGCCAGCAGCTTGGGGGAGAATGAGCAGTTCTTC
-	TRBV3-1	-	TRBJ2-3	CASGPDTQYF	TGTGCCAGCGGCCCAGATACGCAGTATTTT
once	TRBV20-1	-	TRBJ1-4	CSASPREGGKLFF	TGCAGTGCTAGTCCCAGGGAGGGAGGAAAACTGTTTTTT
once	TRBV20-1	-	TRBJ1-2	CSAREGQYGYTF	TGCAGTGCCCGGGAGGGGCAATATGGCTACACCTTC
-	TRBV3-1	TRBD2	TRBJ2-2	CASSQLSGADTGELFF	TGTGCCAGCAGCCAATTAAGCGGGGCCGACACCGGGGAGCTGTTTTTT
-	TRBV11-2	-	TRBJ2-3	CASIFRDPITDTQYF	TGTGCCAGTATTTTCCGGGACCCGATCACAGATACGCAGTATTTT
-	TRBV20-1	-	TRBJ1-3	CSARKGDSGNTIYF	TGCAGTGCCCGTAAGGGGGACTCTGGAAACACCATATATTTT
-	TRBV30	-	TRBJ1-5	CAWSPGTRNGQPQHF	TGTGCCTGGAGTCCAGGGACCCGGAACGGTCAGCCCCAGCATTTT
-	TRBV6-1	-	TRBJ2-2	CASIGGGSGATGELFF	TGTGCCAGCATTGGCGGTGGAAGCGGTGCCACCGGGGAGCTGTTTTTT
-	TRBV7-2	-	TRBJ2-3	CASSLGVATDTQYF	TGTGCCAGCAGCTTGGGGGTGGCTACAGATACGCAGTATTTT
-	TRBV28	-	TRBJ2-2	CASSPPGPPVSGELFF	TGTGCCAGCAGTCCTCCGGGACCGCCGGTATCTGGGGAGCTGTTTTTT
-	TRBV18	-	TRBJ2-2	CASSPGANTGELFF	TGTGCCAGCTCACCAGGGGCGAACACCGGGGAGCTGTTTTTT
-	TRBV25-1	TRBD2	TRBJ2-5	CASSVILAGGVETQYF	TGTGCCAGCAGTGTCATCTTAGCGGGAGGAGTCGAGACCCAGTACTTC
-	TRBV5-4	-	TRBJ2-7	CASSLGRAPYEQYF	TGTGCCAGCAGCTTAGGAAGGGCGCCCTACGAGCAGTACTTC
-	TRBV7-2	TRBD1	TRBJ1-5	CASSPRGLGNQPQHF	TGTGCCAGCAGCCCCAGGGGGCTAGGCAATCAGCCCCAGCATTTT
-	TRBV30	-	TRBJ2-5	CAWSRHLRGETQYF	TGTGCCTGGAGCAGGCACCTTAGAGGAGAGACCCAGTACTTC
-	TRBV25-1	TRBD1	TRBJ1-2	CASRGQVNGYTF	TGTGCCAGTAGAGGACAGGTGAATGGCTACACCTTC
-	TRBV5-4	TRBD2	TRBJ2-3	CASAAVSGIHTDTQYF	TGTGCCAGCGCAGCCGTTAGCGGGATTCACACAGATACGCAGTATTTT
-	TRBV6-1	-	TRBJ2-1	CASSEPGTSEQFF	TGTGCCAGCAGTGAACCAGGGACCAGTGAGCAGTTCTTC
-	TRBV3-1	TRBD2	TRBJ2-5	CASSHWTSGDGETQYF	TGTGCCAGCAGCCATTGGACTAGCGGGGACGGGGAGACCCAGTACTTC
-	TRBV6-1	TRBD2	TRBJ2-3	CASNLAGGGDTQYF	TGTGCCAGCAACCTAGCGGGAGGTGGAGATACGCAGTATTTT
-	TRBV3-1	-	TRBJ2-3	CASSQANTDTQYF	TGTGCCAGCAGCCAAGCGAACACAGATACGCAGTATTTT
-	TRBV28	TRBD2	TRBJ2-1	CASSLGGRYNDEQFF	TGTGCCAGCAGTTTGGGCGGGAGATATAACGATGAGCAGTTCTTC
-	TRBV25-1	TRBD2	TRBJ2-1	CASSEYGREGHHEQFF	TGTGCCAGCAGTGAATATGGGAGGGAGGGTCATCATGAGCAGTTCTTC
-	TRBV20-1	-	TRBJ2-5	CSALGTAQETQYF	TGCAGTGCCCTGGGAACAGCCCAAGAGACCCAGTACTTC
-	TRBV9	-	TRBJ2-7	CASSVATYTYEQYF	TGTGCCAGCAGCGTAGCCACCTATACCTACGAGCAGTACTTC
-	TRBV20-1	TRBD2	TRBJ2-3	CSAYLAGAGDTQYF	TGCAGTGCCTACCTAGCGGGGGCTGGGGATACGCAGTATTTT
-	TRBV5-6	TRBD2	TRBJ2-1	CASSFGTSGRRLGDEQFF	TGTGCCAGCAGCTTTGGGACTAGCGGGAGGCGGTTAGGGGATGAGCAGTTCTTC
-	TRBV9	TRBD1	TRBJ2-1	CASSAQGAGYNEQFF	TGTGCCAGCAGCGCTCAGGGGGCGGGGTACAATGAGCAGTTCTTC
-	TRBV29-1	-	TRBJ1-1	CSVVRGMGAFF	TGCAGCGTCGTTCGGGGCATGGGAGCTTTCTTT
-	TRBV3-1	TRBD2	TRBJ2-3	CASSPGGTGRTDTQYF	TGTGCCAGCAGCCCGGGGGGAACGGGACGCACAGATACGCAGTATTTT
-	TRBV19	-	TRBJ1-1	CATRIRRNTEAFF	TGTGCCACTAGGATCCGGAGGAACACTGAAGCTTTCTTT
-	TRBV29-1	-	TRBJ2-1	CSVGRQAGYNEQFF	TGCAGCGTCGGGCGACAGGCGGGCTACAATGAGCAGTTCTTC
few	TRBV29-1	-	TRBJ1-1	CSALNTEAFF	TGCAGCGCTCTGAACACTGAAGCTTTCTTT
-	TRBV20-1	-	TRBJ1-6	CSASPPTDYNSPLHF	TGCAGTGCTAGCCCCCCGACAGATTATAATTCACCCCTCCACTTT
-	TRBV7-3	-	TRBJ1-1	CASSLSGDTEAFF	TGTGCCAGCAGCTTATCAGGGGACACTGAAGCTTTCTTT
-	TRBV11-2	-	TRBJ1-6	CASSLKGSPWSPLHF	TGTGCCAGCAGCTTGAAGGGGTCCCCCTGGTCACCCCTCCACTTT
-	TRBV18	-	TRBJ2-1	CASSPSGTYNEQFF	TGTGCCAGCTCACCTTCGGGGACCTACAATGAGCAGTTCTTC